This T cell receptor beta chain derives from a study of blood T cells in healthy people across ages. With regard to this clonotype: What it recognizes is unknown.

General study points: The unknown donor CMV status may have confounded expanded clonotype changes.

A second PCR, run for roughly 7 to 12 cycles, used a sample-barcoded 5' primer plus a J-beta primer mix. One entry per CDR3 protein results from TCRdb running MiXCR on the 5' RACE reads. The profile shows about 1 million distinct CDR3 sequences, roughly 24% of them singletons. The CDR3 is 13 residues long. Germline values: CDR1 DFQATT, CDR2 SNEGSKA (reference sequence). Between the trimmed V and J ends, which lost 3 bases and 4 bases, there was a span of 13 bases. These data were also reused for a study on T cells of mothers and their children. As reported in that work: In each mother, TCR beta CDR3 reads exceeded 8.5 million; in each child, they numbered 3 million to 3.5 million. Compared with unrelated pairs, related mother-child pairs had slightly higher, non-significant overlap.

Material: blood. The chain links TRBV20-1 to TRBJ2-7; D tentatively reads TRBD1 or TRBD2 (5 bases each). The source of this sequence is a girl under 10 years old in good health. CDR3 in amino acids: CSARRGEGYEQYF. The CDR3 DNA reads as TGCAGTGCTAGGAGGGGAGAAGGGTACGAGCAGTACTTC.